This T cell receptor beta chain stems from a study of blood T cell repertoires in COVID-19 (dated by TCRdb to 2018 to 2020). About the full investigation: Samples from collaborators originated in the United States, Italy and Spain and spanned both the acute and convalescent phases of COVID-19. The samples were drawn from two sources: the first 160 participants of the ongoing ImmuneRACE study, and over 1,000 subjects contributed by 6 global collaborators. Deeply sampled blood TCRbeta repertoires from subjects exposed to, actively infected with, or recovered from COVID-19 were included in the dataset. The repertoires were released in a freely available public database meant as a resource for research on the immune response to SARS-CoV-2. HLA class I and class II types, where available, came from metadata supplied by the sample provider rather than from assay-based typing. Sample metadata almost always included a de-identified subject ID, COVID-19 status, age in years and sex. The prospective study material was composed of cDNA or gDNA derived from T cells, B-cell-depleted T cells, or PBMCs. Results and caveats for the whole study, not just this receptor: How much clinical and demographic metadata was included differed by source and by participant, and the metadata was provided uncurated.

Comments on this clone: What antigen it recognizes has not been identified. No clone much larger than this one lies a single base away; base qualities are absent.

Each collaborating institution followed its own protocols to collect whole blood in K2EDTA tubes. For TCRbeta analysis, collaborator samples were shipped as frozen whole blood, as isolated PBMCs, or as DNA extracted from either sample type. TCRbeta CDR3 regions were amplified from genomic DNA by means of the immunoSEQ Assay, a bias-controlled multiplex PCR. Per the authors' processing: The number of nucleated cells in each sample was estimated by amplification of reference gene primers within the assay. To quantify the absolute abundance of each unique TCRbeta CDR3 rearrangement, sequence reads were collapsed and filtered. For each sample, productive Simpson clonality was calculated by taking the square root of Simpson's diversity index across productive rearrangements. TCRdb provides this immuneACCESS table in a form limited to in-frame rearrangements. Some clones are lacking; in checked studies, under half of them reflect an unresolved V gene, and why the rest are absent is not known. V and J calls and clone size are copied from that table; D and trimming were computed from the DNA. A total of approximately 300,000 clones appear in this sample, roughly 88% of them only once. Jointly, the top ten make up under 2% of the sample.

This receptor was obtained from a woman in her forties or fifties with acute or convalescent COVID-19. Sequenced sample: peripheral blood.

The CDR3 has the sequence CASSLTGSSYNEQFF. The DNA reads TGTGCCAGCAGCTTAACAGGGAGCTCCTACAATGAGCAGTTCTTC. The rearrangement joined TRBV7-9 to TRBJ2-1; the D region possibly corresponds to TRBD1 (6 bases align). V was cut back by 2 bases and J by 0 bases, leaving a gap of 8 bases between them. Via the germline V gene (reference sequence), CDR1 is SEHNR and CDR2 FQNEAQ. The CDR3 runs 15 amino acids, cysteine and phenylalanine included. Of all the DNA, just the CDR3 is kept, 45 bases in frame from base 1.